This T cell receptor (beta chain) was captured in a study of shared clonotypes between healthy human individuals. TCRdb keeps only in-frame clones here, not all; method: immunoSEQ multiplex PCR. Counted here are around 560,000 clones, approximately 96% occurring once; the ten biggest clones make up about 0.11%. This clone came up a few times. Naive-designated CD8 cells lacked CD45RO, were positively enriched for CCR7, and omitted terminally differentiated effector memory CD45RA+ cells. The study drew its donors from healthy HIV-negative adults without recent acute infections or vaccinations. The CDR3 is made up of 13 amino acids. Germline assignment: CDR1 SGDLS and CDR2 YYNGEE. Trimming removed 7 bases at V and 3 bases at J, with 13 bases between.

This TCR came from a woman aged 25 to 45 in good health. The specimen was naive CD8+ T cells sorted from blood. The V gene is TRBV9, the J gene TRBJ1-1, with D possibly TRBD1 on 5 matching bases. CDR3 amino acids: CASSSQGDTEAFF. CDR3 bases: TGTGCCAGCTCGAGTCAAGGGGACACTGAAGCTTTCTTT.